Listed here are 10 T cell receptor beta chains from one sample, sequenced in a study of blood T cell repertoires in COVID-19. Sequenced by immunoSEQ multiplex PCR; TCRdb stores in-frame clones only, minus some. The sample contains roughly 210,000 clones, roughly nine tenths of which appear only once. Material for sequencing was peripheral blood. The source of these receptors is a man aged 65-85 years with acute or convalescent COVID-19.

J is TRBJ2-2 and V is TRBV11-1; TRBD1 is a possible D gene (6 bases). Between the trimmed V and J ends, which lost 4 bases and 4 bases, there was a span of 16 bases. The CDR3 extends over 16 amino acids. Germline V gene lookup returns CDR1 SGHAT and CDR2 FQDESV (reference sequence). The CDR3 DNA reads as TGTGCCAGCAGCTGGCACCGACAGGCGAGCACCGGGGAGCTGTTTTTT. This sequence encodes CASSWHRQASTGELFF.

This chain joins TRBV28 and TRBJ2-7; a weak D match, TRBD2 (5 bases). Germline CDR1 reads MDHEN; CDR2 reads SYDVKM. Between the trimmed V and J ends, which lost 6 bases and 10 bases, there was a span of 16 bases. The CDR3 loop spans 12 amino acids. DNA for the CDR3: TGTGCCAGCAGCCGGACTGTTACGAGCCAGTACTTC. This sequence encodes CASSRTVTSQYF.

This chain joins TRBV7-8 and TRBJ1-5; a possible D gene is TRBD1 (5 bases). Trimming removed 0 bases from V and 5 bases from J, with 8 bases in between. Looked up from germline, CDR1 is SGHVS and CDR2 is FQNEAQ. This CDR3 is 14 amino acids long. In nucleotides, the CDR3 is TGTGCCAGCAGCTTAGCGGGGCGAGATCAGCCCCAGCATTTT. Residues: CASSLAGRDQPQHF.

The J gene is TRBJ1-2, the V gene TRBV6-1; 9 bases line up with TRBD1. CDR3 length: 17 amino acids. The trim removed 2 bases at V and 0 bases at J, leaving 7 bases unmatched. Germline V CDR1 and CDR2: MNHNS, SASEGT. CDR3 loop: CASSERDRATTNYGYTF. The CDR3 DNA reads as TGTGCCAGCAGTGAACGGGACAGGGCAACCACTAACTATGGCTACACCTTC.

The rearrangement links TRBV7-6 to TRBJ2-7; possible D gene TRBD2, 5 bases. CDR3 length: 13 amino acids. V was pared by 4 bases and J by 5 bases, with 12 bases between. In germline, CDR1 is SGHVS, CDR2 FNYEAQ. CDR3 bases: TGTGCCAGCAGCTCGGGGTTATTGGACGAGCAGTACTTC. This encodes CASSSGLLDEQYF. Using reference TRBV7-6 and TRBJ2-7 for the parts outside the CDR3, the full variable domain is GAGVSQSPRYKVTKRGQDVALRCDPISGHVSLYWYRQALGQGPEFLTYFNYEAQQDKSGLPNDRFSAERPEGSISTLTIQRTEQRDSAMYRCASSSGLLDEQYFGPGTRLTVT.

This chain links TRBV28 with TRBJ1-2, with unresolved D. This CDR3 is built from 13 residues. Trimming took off 7 bases at V and 3 bases at J, with 12 bases between the two ends. From germline, CDR1 is MDHEN and CDR2 SYDVKM. CDR3 nucleotides: TGTGCCAGCAACATGGAGAGCCACTATGGCTACACCTTC. Protein: CASNMESHYGYTF.

Here the CDR3 reads CASQRGTKETQYF. For the CDR3, the DNA is TGTGCCAGCCAGAGGGGGACCAAAGAGACCCAGTACTTC. This sequence joins TRBV6-5 and TRBJ2-5, with D possibly being TRBD1 (6 bases). The CDR3 has 13 residues. Germline V lookup: CDR1 MNHEY, CDR2 SVGAGI. V was clipped by 8 bases and J by 3 bases, with 13 bases between them.

This chain links TRBV10-2 with TRBJ1-6, with D uncertain. Trimming stripped 7 bases from V and 10 bases from J, with 17 bases between. The CDR3 loop spans 14 amino acids. Germline V lookup: CDR1 WSHSY, CDR2 SAAADI. This CDR3 is CASTPNEMRSPLHF. In nucleotides, the CDR3 is TGCGCCAGCACCCCGAACGAGATGAGGTCACCCCTCCACTTT.

The J gene is TRBJ2-7, the V gene TRBV20-1; 8 bases match TRBD1. The CDR3 runs 11 residues. Germline V gene data show CDR1 as DFQATT and CDR2 as SNEGSKA (reference sequence). V lost 1 base, J lost 9 bases, and 2 bases stayed unmatched. For the CDR3, the DNA is TGCAGTGCTAGAGTCGGACAGGGGCAGTACTTC. As protein: CSARVGQGQYF.

V usage is TRBV15 and J usage is TRBJ2-5; tentative D call: TRBD1 (6 bases). Germline CDR1 and CDR2: LNHNV and YYDKDF (reference sequence). The V end was cut by 1 base, the J end by 1 base, with 19 bases between. There are 18 residues in the CDR3. For the CDR3, the DNA is TGTGCCACCAGCAGAGTGGGGGCCGCCGCAATTACCCAAGAGACCCAGTACTTC. As protein: CATSRVGAAAITQETQYF.